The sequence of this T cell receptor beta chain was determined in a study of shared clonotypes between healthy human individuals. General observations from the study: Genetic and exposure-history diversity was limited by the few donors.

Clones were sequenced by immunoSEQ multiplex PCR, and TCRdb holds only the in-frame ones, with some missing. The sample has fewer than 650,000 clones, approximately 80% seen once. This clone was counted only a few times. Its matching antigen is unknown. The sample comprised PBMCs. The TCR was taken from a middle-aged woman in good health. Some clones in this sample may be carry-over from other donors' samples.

The CDR3 DNA sequence: TGTGCCAGCAGCTTTGGACTATACGGCTACACCTTC. Its translation is CASSFGLYGYTF. V and J are TRBV5-6 and TRBJ1-2; D ambiguous. In germline, CDR1 is SGHDT, CDR2 YYEEEE. The CDR3 loop spans 12 amino acids. Trimming removed 2 bases from V and 8 bases from J, with 10 bases in between.